This T cell receptor (beta chain) was retrieved from a study of control samples from healthy donors and cancer patients. V gave up 3 bases and J gave up 5 bases, with 7 bases separating them. CDR3 size: 13 residues. Germline CDR1 MGHRA, CDR2 YSYEKL. In its sample, this clone was seen once. TCRdb keeps only in-frame clones here, not all; method: immunoSEQ multiplex PCR. Of approximately 110,000 clones listed, approximately 91% are singletons. This sequence was found in a woman between 18 and 29 years old in good health. Sequencing was done on a sample of blood. The gene calls are TRBV4-1 and TRBJ2-2; D possibly corresponds to TRBD1 (5 bases). The CDR3 region is CASSHRTTGELFF. In DNA, the CDR3 is TGCGCCAGCAGCCACCGGACAACCGGGGAGCTGTTTTTT.